The 10 T cell receptor beta chains listed next were all sequenced from one sample in a study of control samples from healthy donors and cancer patients. Some clones are missing from TCRdb's copy, which holds only in-frame ones; the method was immunoSEQ multiplex PCR. Of 90,000 to 150,000 clones in the sample, about nine tenths are singletons; the top ten hold 3.4%. The sequencing input was blood. Receptor source: a man aged 35 to 55 in good health.

The chain combines TRBV5-1 with TRBJ1-1, with TRBD1 as a possible D gene (5 bases). The length of the CDR3 is 14 residues. V lost 0 bases, J lost 1 base, and 7 bases lay in between. Looked up from germline, CDR1 is SGHRS and CDR2 is YFSETQ. CDR3 region: CASSLGQSNTEAFF. CDR3 in DNA: TGCGCCAGCAGCTTGGGACAGTCGAACACTGAAGCTTTCTTT.

The V and J genes are TRBV3-1 (or the pseudogene TRBV3-2) and TRBJ2-3; TRBD2 matches at 8 bases. The CDR3 length is 14 residues. With V trimmed by 2 bases and J by 3 bases, 1 base remained unmatched. CDR1 and CDR2 (germline): LGHDT, YNNKEL (reference sequence). As DNA, the CDR3 is TGTGCCAGCAGCCAAAGCGGGGGAACAGATACGCAGTATTTT. It is translated as CASSQSGGTDTQYF.

The V call is TRBV4-2, the J call TRBJ1-6; D is ambiguous. Trimming cost V 0 bases and J 0 bases, with 15 bases left between them. This CDR3 is 19 amino acids long. Germline lookup yields CDR1 LGHNA and CDR2 YNFKEQ. For the CDR3, the DNA is TGTGCCAGCAGCCAAGAAAGTATTGGCAGCAGCTCCTATAATTCACCCCTCCACTTT. Translating it yields CASSQESIGSSSYNSPLHF.

The chain recombines TRBV2 with TRBJ1-4; 8 positions match TRBD1. CDR1 and CDR2 from the germline V gene are SNHLY and FYNNEI. The CDR3 has 14 amino acids. Trimming cost V 6 bases and J 6 bases; bases outside gene matches: 6. CDR3 protein: CASRDRAAHEKLFF. DNA for the CDR3: TGTGCCAGCAGGGACAGGGCGGCCCATGAAAAACTGTTTTTT.

This clone was counted once. The chain combines TRBV6-5 with TRBJ1-1; tentative D call: TRBD1 (5 bases). CDR1 is MNHEY, CDR2 SVGAGI, per germline. The CDR3 is 11 residues long. V lost 4 bases and J 6 bases, leaving 6 bases between the germline ends. CDR3 sequence (DNA): TGTGCCAGCAGTTTGGGGCCTGAAGCTTTCTTT. Its translation is CASSLGPEAFF.

J is TRBJ1-2 and V is TRBV6-1, with 10 positions matching TRBD1. V shed 4 bases, J shed 4 bases, and the junction held 9 bases outside the gene matches. The CDR3 loop spans 16 amino acids. Germline V CDR1 and CDR2: MNHNS, SASEGT. CDR3 protein: CASSVLWTGGGYGYTF. The CDR3 DNA follows: TGTGCCAGCAGTGTTTTATGGACAGGGGGAGGCTATGGCTACACCTTC.

This clone was observed a few times. The chain combines TRBV18 with TRBJ1-1; 7 bases are a match to TRBD1. J lost 4 bases, V lost 6 bases, and 2 bases had no gene match. The CDR3 covers 12 residues. CDR1 is KGHSH and CDR2 is LQKENI in the germline V gene. CDR3 protein: CASSTGITEAFF. The CDR3 coding sequence is TGTGCCAGCTCGACAGGGATCACTGAAGCTTTCTTT.

The genes are TRBV2 and TRBJ2-7; 7 nucleotides match TRBD2. Germline V gives CDR1 SNHLY, CDR2 FYNNEI. The CDR3 covers 16 residues. J was trimmed by 3 bases and V by 6 bases; bases with no gene match: 14. CDR3 region: CASSGRSTSANYEQYF. The DNA for the CDR3 is TGTGCCAGCAGCGGAAGGAGTACTAGCGCTAACTACGAGCAGTACTTC.

The chain recombines TRBV19 with TRBJ1-5; maybe TRBD1 (5 bases). Trimming removed 3 bases from V and 2 bases from J, with 14 bases in between. The CDR3 spans 16 residues. Germline CDR1 and CDR2: LNHDA and SQIVND (reference sequence). CDR3 amino acids: CASSISWQGGNQPQHF. The DNA for the CDR3 is TGTGCCAGTAGTATTTCATGGCAGGGCGGCAATCAGCCCCAGCATTTT.

The rearrangement uses TRBV6-1 and TRBJ2-3; the D is unclear. The CDR3 has 12 amino acids. Germline V lookup: CDR1 MNHNS, CDR2 SASEGT. V gave up 1 base and J gave up 7 bases, with 6 bases separating them. The CDR3 spells CASSEDVYTQYF. In DNA form, the CDR3 reads TGTGCCAGCAGTGAAGACGTGTATACGCAGTATTTT.